These 15 T cell receptor beta chains share one sample of origin, sequenced in a study of control samples from healthy donors and cancer patients (TCRdb year 2020). Library preparation employed the immunoSEQ multiplex PCR assay. What TCRdb holds here is the immuneACCESS table cut down to in-frame rearrangements. Part of the clones is not present; checked against another copy, under half of the missing clones reflect an unresolved V gene, and the others are unexplained. This sample is represented by roughly 130,000 clones; 85% to 95% of them were singletons. Around 3.6% of the sample lies in the top ten. Input material: blood. These receptors all come from a man younger than 45 in good health.

V gene TRBV29-1 combines with J gene TRBJ2-1; maybe TRBD2 (7 bases). In germline, CDR1 is SQVTM, CDR2 ANQGSEA. The CDR3 is 13 residues long. Trimming removed 7 bases at V and 4 bases at J, with 14 bases between. The CDR3 nucleotides are TGCAGCGCCCAAAGGGGGGGATACAATGAGCAGTTCTTC. This sequence encodes CSAQRGGYNEQFF.

The V call is TRBV18, the J call TRBJ1-1; maybe TRBD1 (5 bases). This CDR3 has 16 amino acids. Germline lookup yields CDR1 KGHSH and CDR2 LQKENI. V was cut by 6 bases and J by 4 bases, with 21 bases left in between. The CDR3 DNA reads TGTGCCAGCTCGCCTTCACCGGGGGGGGTAATCACTGAAGCTTTCTTT. Protein: CASSPSPGGVITEAFF.

The chain carries TRBV6-5 and TRBJ2-7, with 10 bases matching TRBD1. Germline CDR1 reads MNHEY; CDR2 reads SVGAGI. The junction had 4 bases not matched to a gene; V was cut back by 8 bases and J by 0 bases. This CDR3 has 14 amino acids. CDR3 protein: CASGRDRGSYEQYF. The CDR3 DNA sequence: TGTGCCAGCGGCCGGGACAGGGGCTCCTACGAGCAGTACTTC.

The chain uses TRBV6-4 and TRBJ2-2, with D possibly being TRBD1 (6 bases). Trimming stripped 4 bases from V and 3 bases from J, with 9 bases between. The CDR3 covers 14 residues. Germline values: CDR1 MRHNA, CDR2 SNTAGT. The CDR3 sequence is CASSGGGDTGELFF. CDR3 DNA: TGTGCCAGCAGTGGAGGGGGAGACACCGGGGAGCTGTTTTTT.

This clone was recorded only once. V gene TRBV2 combines with J gene TRBJ2-1, with a weak D call TRBD2 (7 bases). Looked up from germline, CDR1 is SNHLY and CDR2 is FYNNEI. The CDR3 has 15 residues. V was cut by 2 bases and J by 5 bases, with 13 bases left in between. The DNA of the CDR3 is TGTGCCAGCAGTGAATGGGCGGGGGCCAACAATGAGCAGTTCTTC. Translating it yields CASSEWAGANNEQFF. The whole variable domain, remainder taken from reference TRBV2 and TRBJ2-1, is EPEVTQTPSHQVTQMGQEVILRCVPISNHLYFYWYRQILGQKVEFLVSFYNNEISEKSEIFDDQFSVERPDGSNFTLKIRSTKLEDSAMYFCASSEWAGANNEQFFGPGTRLTVL.

The chain has TRBV4-1 and TRBJ1-4; D uncertain. The CDR3 covers 17 residues. CDR1 and CDR2 (germline): MGHRA, YSYEKL. V was clipped by 0 bases and J by 5 bases, with 16 bases between them. The CDR3 DNA reads TGCGCCAGCAGCCAAGAAACCCCTTACACAGTGAATGAAAAACTGTTTTTT. As protein: CASSQETPYTVNEKLFF.

The chain uses TRBV5-1 and TRBJ2-5, with 13 bases identical to TRBD2. From germline, CDR1 is SGHRS and CDR2 YFSETQ. The CDR3 runs to 15 residues. V lost 0 bases and J lost 4; bases outside the gene matches: 0. CDR3 sequence (DNA): TGCGCCAGCAGCTTGGGACTAGCGGGGGGAGAGACCCAGTACTTC. This encodes CASSLGLAGGETQYF. Based on the CDR3 plus reference TRBV5-1 and TRBJ2-5, the full variable domain is KAGVTQTPRYLIKTRGQQVTLSCSPISGHRSVSWYQQTPGQGLQFLFEYFSETQRNKGNFPGRFSGRQFSNSRSEMNVSTLELGDSALYLCASSLGLAGGETQYFGPGTRLLVL.

This chain links TRBV29-1 with TRBJ1-1, with 9 bases identical to TRBD1. This CDR3 has 13 residues. The J segment lost 4 bases and the V segment lost 5 bases, leaving 5 bases of the junction unmatched. Germline V gene data show CDR1 as SQVTM and CDR2 as ANQGSEA. The CDR3 loop is CSVSQGASTEAFF. CDR3 bases: TGCAGCGTTTCACAGGGGGCAAGCACTGAAGCTTTCTTT.

The genes are TRBV19 and TRBJ1-5; 7 bases fit TRBD1. The CDR3 spans 16 residues. Trimming took 3 bases from V and 5 from J; bases not matched to a gene: 10. CDR1 and CDR2 (germline): LNHDA, SQIVND (reference sequence). In DNA, the CDR3 is TGTGCCAGTAGTATCCTCGAAGACAGGGTAGATCAGCCCCAGCATTTT. Protein sequence: CASSILEDRVDQPQHF.

The CDR3 reads CASSYQRGGTIYF. In nucleotides, the CDR3 is TGTGCCAGCAGCTACCAACGTGGTGGCACCATATATTTT. The chain employs TRBV11-2 and TRBJ1-3, with D unclear. In germline, CDR1 is SGHAT, CDR2 FQNNGV. This CDR3 is built from 13 residues. Trimming shortened V by 4 bases and J by 9 bases, and 13 bases separated the two germline ends. The full variable domain, completed using reference TRBV11-2 and TRBJ1-3, is EAGVAQSPRYKIIEKRQSVAFWCNPISGHATLYWYQQILGQGPKLLIQFQNNGVVDDSQLPKDRFSAERLKGVDSTLKIQPAKLEDSAVYLCASSYQRGGTIYFGEGSWLTVV.

V and J are TRBV7-2 and TRBJ2-2; D gene ambiguous. The CDR3 extends over 13 amino acids. Germline-derived CDR1 and CDR2 are SGHTA and FQGNSA. Trimming took 1 base from V and 4 from J, leaving 4 bases between them. CDR3 sequence: CASSLVTTGELFF. CDR3 in DNA: TGTGCCAGCAGCTTAGTTACCACCGGGGAGCTGTTTTTT. The variable domain in full, with the rest retrieved from reference TRBV7-2 and TRBJ2-2, is GAGVSQSPSNKVTEKGKDVELRCDPISGHTALYWYRQSLGQGLEFLIYFQGNSAPDKSGLPSDRFSAERTGGSVSTLTIQRTQQEDSAVYLCASSLVTTGELFFGEGSRLTVL.

This clone was recorded once. CDR3 nucleotides: TGTGCCAGCAGCGGGGGGACAGGGTCTTCACCCCTCCACTTT. This encodes CASSGGTGSSPLHF. The chain links TRBV9 to TRBJ1-6, with 9 bases lining up with TRBD1. The CDR3 totals 14 residues. From germline, CDR1 is SGDLS and CDR2 YYNGEE. The V gene end was trimmed by 3 bases and the J gene end by 9 bases; junction bases not matched to a gene: 4.

The CDR3 region has the DNA TGTGCCAGCAGCTTAAGTTTCGGGGGGTCCATAGGGACAGCATACGAGCAGTACTTC. Its translation: CASSLSFGGSIGTAYEQYF. J is TRBJ2-7 and V is TRBV7-9; D is tentatively TRBD1 or TRBD2 (7 bases each). V lost 2 bases to trimming and J lost 4 bases, with 27 bases between them. Germline V gene lookup returns CDR1 SEHNR and CDR2 FQNEAQ (reference sequence). The CDR3 loop spans 19 amino acids.

The chain recombines TRBV6-1 with TRBJ1-2, with D unclear. The ends were cut back, 0 bases at V and 4 bases at J, with 15 bases in the middle. This CDR3 is built from 16 residues. Germline-derived CDR1 and CDR2 are MNHNS and SASEGT. Written as DNA, the CDR3 is TGTGCCAGCAGTGAAGCACTGCGGGTAGGGCTCTATGGCTACACCTTC. Protein product: CASSEALRVGLYGYTF.

This rearrangement joins TRBV2 to TRBJ2-7, with 10 bases lining up with TRBD2. The CDR3 spans 14 residues. V was clipped by 2 bases and J by 4 bases; unmatched bases: 2. Germline V lookup: CDR1 SNHLY, CDR2 FYNNEI. The CDR3 nucleotides read TGTGCCAGCAGTGAATCTAGCGGGGGTTACGAGCAGTACTTC. Residues: CASSESSGGYEQYF.